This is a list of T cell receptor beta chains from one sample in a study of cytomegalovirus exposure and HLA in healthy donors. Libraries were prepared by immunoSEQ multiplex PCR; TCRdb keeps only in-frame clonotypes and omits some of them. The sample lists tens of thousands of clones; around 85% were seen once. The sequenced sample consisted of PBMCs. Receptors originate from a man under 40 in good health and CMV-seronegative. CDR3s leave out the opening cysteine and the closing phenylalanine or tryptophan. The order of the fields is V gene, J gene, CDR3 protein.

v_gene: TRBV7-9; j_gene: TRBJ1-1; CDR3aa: ASSRPKAPTGNTEAF
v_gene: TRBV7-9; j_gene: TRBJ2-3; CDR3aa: ASSLGSSGGLRTDTQY
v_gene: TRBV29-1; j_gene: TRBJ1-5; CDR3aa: SVWDRKNQPQH
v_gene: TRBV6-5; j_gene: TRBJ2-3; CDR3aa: ASRVASTDTQY
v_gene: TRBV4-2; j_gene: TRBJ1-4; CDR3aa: ASSQRTGEITNEKLF
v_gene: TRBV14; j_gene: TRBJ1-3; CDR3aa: ASSLRGAILENTIY
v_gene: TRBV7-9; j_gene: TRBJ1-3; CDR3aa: ASSRTGPGNTIY
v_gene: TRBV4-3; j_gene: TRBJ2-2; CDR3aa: ASSQVFSAGRDGELF
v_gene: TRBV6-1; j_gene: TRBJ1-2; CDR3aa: ASIRDSVYGYT
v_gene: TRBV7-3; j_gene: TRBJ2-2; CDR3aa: ASSLLGERGSTGELF
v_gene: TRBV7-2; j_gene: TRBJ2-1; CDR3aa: ASSLEAGFHEQF
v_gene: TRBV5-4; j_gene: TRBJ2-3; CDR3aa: ASSRVPGGDTQY
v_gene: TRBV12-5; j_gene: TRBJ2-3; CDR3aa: ASGLVPSGLHSTDTQY
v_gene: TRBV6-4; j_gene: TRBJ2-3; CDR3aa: ASSDTRGHSDTQY
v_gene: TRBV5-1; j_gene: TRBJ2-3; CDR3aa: ASRLWSRANTQY
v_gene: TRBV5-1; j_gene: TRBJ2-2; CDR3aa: ASSFTGGDTGELF
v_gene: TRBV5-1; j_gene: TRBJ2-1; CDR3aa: ASSLGQYNEQF
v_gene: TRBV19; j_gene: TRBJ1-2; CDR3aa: ASSIGTPSYT
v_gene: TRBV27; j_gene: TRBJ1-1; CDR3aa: ASSLTGENTEAF
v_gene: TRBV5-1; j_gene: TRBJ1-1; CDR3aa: ASSLYSAPTGTEAF
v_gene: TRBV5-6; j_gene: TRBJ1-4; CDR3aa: ASSLVGGADEKLF
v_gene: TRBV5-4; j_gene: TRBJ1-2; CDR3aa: ASSEGQNYGYT